This TCR beta chain was recovered during a study of CXCR3-negative and CXCR3-positive naive CD8 T cells. Study context: Sequencing yielded around 150 million TRB reads, roughly 1.5 +/- 0.3 million per library.

Of note for this clonotype: What it recognizes is unknown.

TRB cDNA libraries were made by UMI-labeled 5' RACE. TCRdb reprocessed the 5' RACE reads, with one entry per CDR3 protein and no DNA. The table for this sample gives around 84,000 distinct CDR3 sequences. The CDR3 has 17 amino acids. Per the germline V gene, CDR1 is SQVTM and CDR2 is ANQGSEA. Definition of naive CD8+ T cells rested on a CD45RO-CCR7+CD27+CD95- profile. Points from the study as a whole: Greater hydrophobicity was found in TRB CDR3s of CXCR3-positive naive cells than of CXCR3-negative naive cells. Much lower diversity was found in memory CD8+ cells, while both naive subsets had comparably high diversity.

The sequenced sample was naive CXCR3+ CD8+ T cells from blood. As to subset: CD45RO-CCR7+CD27+CD95- naive CD8+ T cells expressing CXCR3 (TNR3+). The chain is built from TRBV29-1 and TRBJ2-7; the D gene TCRdb calls, TRBD1, cannot be checked with no DNA. The TCR was taken from a human donor in good health. Some clones in this sample may be carry-over from other donors' samples. The CDR3 spells CSVDITPPGGSFYEQYF.